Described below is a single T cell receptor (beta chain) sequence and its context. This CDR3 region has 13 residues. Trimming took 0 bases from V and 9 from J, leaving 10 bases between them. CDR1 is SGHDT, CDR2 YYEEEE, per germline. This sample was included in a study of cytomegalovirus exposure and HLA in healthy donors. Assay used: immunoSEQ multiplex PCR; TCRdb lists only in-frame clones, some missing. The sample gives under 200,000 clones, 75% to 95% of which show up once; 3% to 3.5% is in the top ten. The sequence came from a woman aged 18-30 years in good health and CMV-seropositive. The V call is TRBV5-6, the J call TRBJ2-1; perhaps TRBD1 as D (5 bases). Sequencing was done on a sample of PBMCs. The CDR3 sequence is CASSLGQTFEQFF. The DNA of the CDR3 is TGTGCCAGCAGCTTGGGACAGACTTTTGAGCAGTTCTTC. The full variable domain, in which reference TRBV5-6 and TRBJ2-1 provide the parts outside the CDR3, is DAGVTQSPTHLIKTRGQQVTLRCSPKSGHDTVSWYQQALGQGPQFIFQYYEEEERQRGNFPDRFSGHQFPNYSSELNVNALLLGDSALYLCASSLGQTFEQFFGPGTRLTVL.